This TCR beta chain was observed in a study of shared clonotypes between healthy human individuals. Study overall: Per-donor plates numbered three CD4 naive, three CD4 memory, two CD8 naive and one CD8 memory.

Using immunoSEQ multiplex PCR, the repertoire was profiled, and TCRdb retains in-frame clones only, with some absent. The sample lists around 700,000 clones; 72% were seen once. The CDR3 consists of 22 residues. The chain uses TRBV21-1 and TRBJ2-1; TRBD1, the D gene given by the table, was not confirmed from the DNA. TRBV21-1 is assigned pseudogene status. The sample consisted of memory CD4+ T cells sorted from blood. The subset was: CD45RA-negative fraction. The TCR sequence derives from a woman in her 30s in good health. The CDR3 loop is CASSKAEYGDRADHGTYNEQFF. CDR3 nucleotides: TGTGCCAGCAGCAAAGCCGAGTACGGGGACAGGGCCGATCACGGAACCTACAATGAGCAGTTCTTC.